The entry below describes one TCR beta chain. Its target is unknown. This specimen belongs to a study of T-cell reconstitution after alpha-beta-depleted transplantation in children. Points from the study as a whole: The origin of alpha-beta T cells about two months after transplant was reportedly several hundred expanded graft clones. Day-60 TCRbeta diversity that was high in some patients was derived from surviving recipient T cells and thymic progenitors. After one year, T-cell counts and TCRbeta diversity mostly came from new T cells.

The CDR3 spans 15 residues. Germline loops: CDR1 SGHNT, CDR2 YENEEA. Trimming took 1 base from V and 2 from J, leaving 9 bases between them. Unique molecular identifiers tagged the TCRbeta library. TCRdb processed the PCR reads anew with MiXCR; each CDR3 protein has one entry. The table has 300,000 to 350,000 distinct CDR3 sequences, about a quarter seen once. This TCR was recovered from a male patient aged 10-17 years who had a stem cell transplant for acute lymphoblastic leukemia, so the T cells may come from the graft donor. This chain uses TRBV11-3 with TRBJ2-1; D gene ambiguous. Sequencing used PBMCs, mostly from graft donor cells, obtained 180 days after TCRalphabeta/CD19-depleted stem cell transplant. CDR3 residues: CASSLGISPYNEQFF. The CDR3 nucleotides read TGTGCCAGCAGCTTAGGAATCTCACCCTACAATGAGCAGTTCTTC.